The 5 T cell receptor beta chains reported below all come from one sample, sequenced in a study of blood T cell repertoires in COVID-19. Some clones are missing from TCRdb's copy, which holds only in-frame ones; the method was immunoSEQ multiplex PCR. Of more than 95,000 clones in the sample, about 91% were seen once. Sequencing input: peripheral blood. These receptors all come from a human donor in a cohort sampled during active COVID-19.

This rearrangement joins TRBV6-1 to TRBJ1-1; D gene unclear. V lost 2 bases and J 8 bases, leaving 12 bases between the germline ends. CDR1 is MNHNS and CDR2 is SASEGT in the germline V gene. The CDR3 consists of 13 residues. The CDR3 sequence: CASSESRVVEAFF. DNA for the CDR3: TGTGCCAGCAGTGAATCTCGGGTCGTCGAAGCTTTCTTT.

This chain links TRBV4-3 with TRBJ1-2, with a weak D call TRBD1 (5 bases). V dropped 1 base and J dropped 3 bases, with 15 bases sitting between them. CDR1 and CDR2 (germline): LGHNA, YSLEER. The CDR3 is made up of 16 amino acids. CDR3 in amino acids: CASSQGIKDMDYGYTF. The CDR3 DNA reads as TGCGCCAGCAGCCAAGGCATCAAGGACATGGACTATGGCTACACCTTC.

The chain is built from TRBV14 and TRBJ2-7, with 9 bases aligning to TRBD1. With V trimmed by 6 bases and J by 4 bases, 10 bases remained unmatched. This CDR3 has 15 residues. The V gene's germline CDR1 is SGHDN and CDR2 FVKESK. Written as DNA, the CDR3 is TGTGCCAGCAGGCGAACTGGACAGGGGATTTACGAGCAGTACTTC. This codes for CASRRTGQGIYEQYF.

The CDR3 here is CATSDPGRGETQYF. For the CDR3, the DNA is TGTGCCACCAGTGATCCCGGAAGGGGGGAGACCCAGTACTTC. The chain employs TRBV24-1 and TRBJ2-5, with D tentatively TRBD1 (6 bases). Per germline, CDR1 KGHDR and CDR2 SFDVKD. Between the trimmed V and J ends, which lost 3 bases and 5 bases, there was a span of 12 bases. The CDR3 consists of 14 residues.

The chain combines TRBV28 with TRBJ2-7; the D gene is possibly TRBD1 (6 bases). Germline lookup yields CDR1 MDHEN and CDR2 SYDVKM. V was pared by 4 bases and J by 4 bases, with 11 bases between. The CDR3 contains 13 residues. The CDR3 loop reads CASSSHDRYEQYF. The CDR3 nucleotides read TGTGCCAGCAGTTCCCACGACAGGTACGAGCAGTACTTC.